This is a list of T cell receptor beta chains from one sample in a study of T cells in Graves' hyperthyroidism and ophthalmopathy. Using its own MiXCR run on the multiplex PCR reads, TCRdb lists one record per CDR3 protein. The sample lists about 270,000 distinct CDR3 sequences; about 25% were seen once. The sample taken for sequencing was blood. Source of these receptors: a woman between 40 and 55 years old with Graves' ophthalmopathy. Each CDR3 is given with its conserved first and last residue. Fields, in order: V gene, CDR3 length, D gene, clone size, J gene, CDR3 protein, CDR3 DNA. The D gene is left open where the match is weak. Expanded clones get a size class; other rows say once, few or many, or leave the size out.

>TRBV2|15|NA|many|TRBJ2-7
CASSDQGPESYEQYF
TGTGCCAGCAGTGATCAGGGGCCGGAATCCTACGAGCAGTACTTC
>TRBV24-1|16|NA|many|TRBJ1-5
CATSDSGGILGQPQHF
TGTGCCACCAGTGATTCGGGTGGAATTCTCGGTCAGCCCCAGCATTTT
>TRBV10-3|13|TRBD2|many|TRBJ2-7
CAISIAGAYEQYF
TGTGCCATCAGTATAGCGGGAGCGTACGAGCAGTACTTC
>TRBV5-1|15|TRBD2|many|TRBJ2-5
CASSWGTSGRETQYF
TGCGCCAGCAGCTGGGGGACTAGCGGGCGAGAGACCCAGTACTTC
>TRBV9|13|NA|many|TRBJ1-2
CASSVAGVYGYTF
TGTGCCAGCAGCGTAGCGGGGGTGTATGGCTACACCTTC
>TRBV4-1|16|NA|NA|TRBJ1-6
CASSQSLGGSNSPLHF
TGCGCCAGCAGCCAGAGTCTCGGGGGAAGTAATTCACCCCTCCACTTT
>TRBV7-8|17|TRBD2|NA|TRBJ2-7
CASSLAGRAGGGFEQYF
TGTGCCAGCAGCTTAGCGGGAAGGGCGGGAGGTGGTTTCGAGCAGTACTTC
>TRBV27|14|TRBD1|NA|TRBJ2-5
CASSLSDRAETQYF
TGTGCCAGCAGTTTAAGTGACAGGGCGGAGACCCAGTACTTC
>TRBV29-1|14|NA|many|TRBJ2-5
CSVDRPGVRETQYF
TGCAGCGTTGATCGCCCAGGGGTAAGGGAGACCCAGTACTTC
>TRBV10-3|16|NA|many|TRBJ1-1
CAISDFGRAGRTEAFF
TGTGCCATCAGTGATTTCGGAAGGGCGGGGAGAACTGAAGCTTTCTTT
>TRBV30|13|NA|many|TRBJ1-5
CAWSVRGNQPQHF
TGTGCCTGGAGTGTAAGGGGAAATCAGCCCCAGCATTTT
>TRBV10-3|15|TRBD2|many|TRBJ2-3
CAINTLAGEGDTQYF
TGTGCCATCAATACGCTAGCGGGAGAGGGAGATACGCAGTATTTT
>TRBV20-1|14|NA|many|TRBJ1-2
CSARDVSPNYGYTF
TGCAGTGCTAGAGATGTTTCACCTAACTATGGCTACACCTTC
>TRBV12-3/TRBV12-4|14|TRBD1|NA|TRBJ2-5
CASSSETGGETQYF
TGTGCCAGCAGCAGCGAAACAGGGGGGGAGACCCAGTACTTC
>TRBV10-3|13|TRBD2|many|TRBJ2-7
CAALRDYTYEQYF
TGTGCCGCCCTCCGGGACTATACCTACGAGCAGTACTTC
>TRBV18|14|NA|many|TRBJ1-1
CASSPNRVHTEAFF
TGTGCCAGCTCACCGAACAGGGTTCACACTGAAGCTTTCTTT
>TRBV3-1|14|NA|few|TRBJ2-7
CASSPSSQGYEQYF
TGTGCCAGCAGCCCATCATCACAGGGTTACGAGCAGTACTTC
>TRBV28|13|NA|many|TRBJ1-2
CASSLSLGDGYTF
TGTGCCAGCAGTTTATCCTTGGGTGATGGCTACACCTTC
>TRBV27|16|TRBD1|many|TRBJ2-2
CASSLTGTGDTGELFF
TGTGCCAGCAGTTTGACCGGGACAGGGGACACCGGGGAGCTGTTTTTT
>TRBV5-1|16|TRBD2|NA|TRBJ2-2
CASSTGLAGGTGELFF
TGCGCCAGCAGCACAGGACTAGCGGGAGGCACCGGGGAGCTGTTTTTT
>TRBV6-1|15|NA|NA|TRBJ1-6
CASSEAPGWDSPLHF
TGTGCCAGCAGTGAAGCCCCCGGCTGGGATTCACCCCTCCACTTT
>TRBV6-1|17|TRBD2|NA|TRBJ2-5
CASSEVLLREGQETQYF
TGTGCCAGCAGTGAAGTCTTGTTGCGGGAGGGCCAAGAGACCCAGTACTTC
>TRBV18|12|NA|many|TRBJ2-7
CASSETGYEQYF
TGTGCCAGCTCAGAAACAGGGTACGAGCAGTACTTC
>TRBV12-3/TRBV12-4|14|NA|NA|TRBJ1-1
CASSSTGRGTEAFF
TGTGCCAGCAGCTCGACAGGAAGAGGCACTGAAGCTTTCTTT
>TRBV7-2|16|NA|many|TRBJ1-6
CASSLAGTDGNSPLHF
TGTGCCAGCAGCTTAGCGGGGACCGACGGGAATTCACCCCTCCACTTT
>TRBV12-3/TRBV12-4|15|TRBD1|NA|TRBJ1-5
CASSSSGGVGQPQHF
TGTGCCAGCAGTTCCTCAGGGGGCGTGGGTCAGCCCCAGCATTTT
>TRBV6-2/TRBV6-3|15|NA|many|TRBJ1-3
CASSRTVNSGNTIYF
TGTGCCAGCAGTCGAACAGTGAACTCTGGAAACACCATATATTTT
>TRBV12-3/TRBV12-4|13|NA|NA|TRBJ1-1
CASIGELGTEAFF
TGTGCCAGCATCGGGGAGCTGGGCACTGAAGCTTTCTTT
>TRBV4-1|15|TRBD1|many|TRBJ1-1
CASSQEGTVNTEAFF
TGCGCCAGCAGCCAAGAAGGGACAGTGAACACTGAAGCTTTCTTT
>TRBV20-1|12|NA|NA|TRBJ2-5
CSARYREETQYF
TGCAGTGCTAGATACAGGGAAGAGACCCAGTACTTC
>TRBV12-3/TRBV12-4|16|TRBD2|many|TRBJ2-7
CASSWTSGSRLIEQYF
TGTGCCAGCAGCTGGACTAGCGGGAGTCGTCTAATCGAGCAGTACTTC
>TRBV6-5|13|NA|NA|TRBJ1-2
CASSYELRYGYTF
TGTGCCAGCAGTTACGAGCTACGCTATGGCTACACCTTC
>TRBV11-2|14|TRBD1|NA|TRBJ2-5
CASSHGQAQETQYF
TGTGCCAGCAGCCACGGACAGGCGCAAGAGACCCAGTACTTC
>TRBV12-3/TRBV12-4|12|NA|few|TRBJ1-1
CASRDTGKEAFF
TGTGCCAGCAGGGATACAGGGAAGGAAGCTTTCTTT
>TRBV20-1|14|NA|many|TRBJ1-6
CSARDPTPGSPLHF
TGCAGTGCTAGAGATCCTACCCCCGGGTCACCCCTCCACTTT
>TRBV29-1|15|TRBD1|many|TRBJ2-7
CSVEEWTGGSYEQYF
TGCAGCGTTGAAGAATGGACAGGGGGCTCCTACGAGCAGTACTTC
>TRBV6-1|19|TRBD2|NA|TRBJ2-5
CASSAPGGLAGGPQETQYF
TGTGCCAGCAGTGCCCCTGGGGGACTAGCGGGAGGGCCCCAAGAGACCCAGTACTTC
>TRBV7-2|13|NA|NA|TRBJ1-1
CASSFRGAAEAFF
TGTGCCAGCAGCTTTCGGGGCGCAGCTGAAGCTTTCTTT
>TRBV6-1|15|NA|few|TRBJ1-2
CASSMWDGGLGGYTF
TGTGCCAGCAGTATGTGGGACGGCGGCTTAGGGGGCTACACCTTC
>TRBV6-1|17|TRBD1|NA|TRBJ1-2
CASSEAVTGGFHYGYTF
TGTGCCAGCAGTGAAGCCGTGACAGGGGGCTTTCACTATGGCTACACCTTC
>TRBV5-1|15|NA|many|TRBJ1-1
CASSPDGRENTEAFF
TGCGCCAGCAGCCCAGACGGGCGGGAGAACACTGAAGCTTTCTTT
>TRBV3-1|15|NA|few|TRBJ2-2
CASSQGGGITGELFF
TGTGCCAGCAGCCAAGGGGGAGGTATCACCGGGGAGCTGTTTTTT
>TRBV5-1|15|NA|many|TRBJ2-7
CASSLDLTTAYEQYF
TGCGCCAGCAGCTTGGACCTAACAACTGCCTACGAGCAGTACTTC
>TRBV11-2|14|NA|many|TRBJ2-7
CASSLYGGAYEQYF
TGTGCCAGCAGCTTATATGGGGGCGCCTACGAGCAGTACTTC
>TRBV6-1|17|TRBD2|NA|TRBJ2-7
CASRQLGGEGPGDEQYF
TGTGCCAGCAGGCAACTCGGGGGGGAGGGCCCTGGCGACGAGCAGTACTTC
>TRBV19|14|TRBD1|many|TRBJ1-6
CASVETGGLSPLHF
TGTGCCAGTGTTGAGACAGGGGGCCTTTCACCCCTCCACTTT
>TRBV7-2|13|NA|many|TRBJ2-7
CASSLGDYYEQYF
TGTGCCAGCAGCTTAGGGGATTACTACGAGCAGTACTTC